These T cell receptor beta chains were read from a single sample in a study of T-cell memory formation after mild COVID-19. Each CDR3 protein is one row after TCRdb ran MiXCR on the 5' RACE reads. This table has almost 250,000 distinct CDR3 sequences, approximately 15% appearing once. Sequencing was done on a sample of PBMCs or a T cell subset sorted from them (not recorded which). These receptor sequences come from an adult woman who had mild COVID-19 (a few samples of this study predate the infection). Cell type and time point are not known. The CDR3 runs from the conserved cysteine through the conserved F or W. Each record gives: clone size, J gene, V gene, CDR3 protein. The size of a clone is reported for some rows only, either as once, few or many, or as a class for expanded clones.

clone_size: few; j_call: TRBJ1-1; v_call: TRBV18; cdr3_aa: CASSPGITGEAFF
clone_size: few; j_call: TRBJ1-2; v_call: TRBV20-1; cdr3_aa: CSASGPNGYTF
clone_size: .; j_call: TRBJ2-1; v_call: TRBV4-3; cdr3_aa: CASSQVTAPRYEQFF
clone_size: many; j_call: TRBJ1-1; v_call: TRBV5-1; cdr3_aa: CASSLEQALTNTEAFF
clone_size: .; j_call: TRBJ1-1; v_call: TRBV6-5; cdr3_aa: CASSYSNWALRPTEAFF
clone_size: .; j_call: TRBJ1-2; v_call: TRBV7-9; cdr3_aa: CASSFSARVNYGYTF
clone_size: .; j_call: TRBJ2-1; v_call: TRBV6-2/TRBV6-3; cdr3_aa: CASSYEGGDYNEQFF
clone_size: few; j_call: TRBJ2-3; v_call: TRBV7-8; cdr3_aa: CASSLRPKYMSTDTQYF
clone_size: many; j_call: TRBJ1-2; v_call: TRBV7-2; cdr3_aa: CASSGTGGSYGYTF
clone_size: few; j_call: TRBJ2-7; v_call: TRBV11-2; cdr3_aa: CASSPYGLAGGPYEQYF
clone_size: few; j_call: TRBJ2-3; v_call: TRBV9; cdr3_aa: CASSVDPQTDTQYF
clone_size: few; j_call: TRBJ2-3; v_call: TRBV5-1; cdr3_aa: CASSPVPGIGLDTQYF
clone_size: .; j_call: TRBJ1-6; v_call: TRBV9; cdr3_aa: CASSGDLASPLHF
clone_size: .; j_call: TRBJ1-6; v_call: TRBV4-1; cdr3_aa: CASSQVRGSKGDSPLHF
clone_size: few; j_call: TRBJ2-2; v_call: TRBV20-1; cdr3_aa: CSARDFSSAGELFF
clone_size: few; j_call: TRBJ1-1; v_call: TRBV12-3/TRBV12-4; cdr3_aa: CASSRILTGSTEAFF
clone_size: .; j_call: TRBJ2-2; v_call: TRBV5-1; cdr3_aa: CASSLGTWGKAGELFF
clone_size: few; j_call: TRBJ1-2; v_call: TRBV5-5; cdr3_aa: CASSLAALNLNYGYTF
clone_size: .; j_call: TRBJ2-3; v_call: TRBV19; cdr3_aa: CASKERGRGSTDTQYF
clone_size: .; j_call: TRBJ1-6; v_call: TRBV3-1; cdr3_aa: CASSHQNRSPLHF
clone_size: .; j_call: TRBJ1-3; v_call: TRBV4-3; cdr3_aa: CASSPGQANSGNTIYF
clone_size: many; j_call: TRBJ2-3; v_call: TRBV5-1; cdr3_aa: CASSYLAQSTDTQYF
clone_size: .; j_call: TRBJ2-7; v_call: TRBV6-2/TRBV6-3; cdr3_aa: CASSFGTGDSYEQYF
clone_size: few; j_call: TRBJ1-2; v_call: TRBV29-1; cdr3_aa: CSVEGLAGFGYTF
clone_size: .; j_call: TRBJ2-1; v_call: TRBV6-5; cdr3_aa: CASSLAGGRDEQFF
clone_size: few; j_call: TRBJ2-7; v_call: TRBV19; cdr3_aa: CASSIMGQGSYEQYF
clone_size: few; j_call: TRBJ1-1; v_call: TRBV6-6; cdr3_aa: CASKEGGAYTEAFF
clone_size: .; j_call: TRBJ1-2; v_call: TRBV12-3/TRBV12-4; cdr3_aa: CASSLGVNNYGYTF
clone_size: .; j_call: TRBJ2-7; v_call: TRBV20-1; cdr3_aa: CSARGEWQYF
clone_size: .; j_call: TRBJ2-7; v_call: TRBV12-3/TRBV12-4; cdr3_aa: CASTHRGRANEQYF
clone_size: .; j_call: TRBJ2-5; v_call: TRBV10-3; cdr3_aa: CAISRGETQYF
clone_size: many; j_call: TRBJ1-1; v_call: TRBV15; cdr3_aa: CATSREPRLNTEAFF
clone_size: .; j_call: TRBJ2-5; v_call: TRBV24-1; cdr3_aa: CATSLAGGQETQYF
clone_size: few; j_call: TRBJ2-5; v_call: TRBV5-1; cdr3_aa: CASSLDPVQETQYF
clone_size: few; j_call: TRBJ1-6; v_call: TRBV21-1; cdr3_aa: CASSRRDSDACTNF
clone_size: .; j_call: TRBJ2-5; v_call: TRBV7-3; cdr3_aa: CASSLTATPGGKETQYF
clone_size: few; j_call: TRBJ2-3; v_call: TRBV5-1; cdr3_aa: CASSFPSGASTDTQYF
clone_size: .; j_call: TRBJ1-1; v_call: TRBV6-2/TRBV6-3; cdr3_aa: CASITDGTAQITEAFF
clone_size: few; j_call: TRBJ2-2; v_call: TRBV6-5; cdr3_aa: CASSYHHQGGELFF
clone_size: .; j_call: TRBJ1-5; v_call: TRBV5-1; cdr3_aa: CASSLVPGSNQPQHF
clone_size: few; j_call: TRBJ1-5; v_call: TRBV5-6; cdr3_aa: CASSPTRGSRQPQHF
clone_size: many; j_call: TRBJ2-5; v_call: TRBV5-6; cdr3_aa: CASSLRALQETQYF
clone_size: few; j_call: TRBJ1-2; v_call: TRBV6-1; cdr3_aa: CASSEESGYTF
clone_size: few; j_call: TRBJ2-1; v_call: TRBV20-1; cdr3_aa: CSAPRSGDNEQFF
clone_size: .; j_call: TRBJ2-4; v_call: TRBV13; cdr3_aa: CASSQTGTSGSWAKNIQYF
clone_size: few; j_call: TRBJ1-2; v_call: TRBV12-3/TRBV12-4; cdr3_aa: CASSLLIYYGYTF
clone_size: .; j_call: TRBJ2-5; v_call: TRBV24-1; cdr3_aa: CATSDVTGGGETQYF
clone_size: few; j_call: TRBJ1-1; v_call: TRBV30; cdr3_aa: CAWIPYTEAFF
clone_size: .; j_call: TRBJ2-7; v_call: TRBV7-8; cdr3_aa: CASSFRDVTYEQYF
clone_size: .; j_call: TRBJ1-1; v_call: TRBV7-9; cdr3_aa: CASRGQLNTEAFF
clone_size: few; j_call: TRBJ2-3; v_call: TRBV30; cdr3_aa: CAWAVYDRFSTDTQYF
clone_size: few; j_call: TRBJ1-6; v_call: TRBV2; cdr3_aa: CASTRQYNSPLHF
clone_size: .; j_call: TRBJ2-3; v_call: TRBV6-2/TRBV6-3; cdr3_aa: CASSYSSPADTQYF
clone_size: .; j_call: TRBJ1-1; v_call: TRBV6-5; cdr3_aa: CASRVNKNTEAFF
clone_size: few; j_call: TRBJ1-2; v_call: TRBV27; cdr3_aa: CASSLGPGDGPPGYTF
clone_size: few; j_call: TRBJ1-1; v_call: TRBV24-1; cdr3_aa: CATRESGGAPGGAFF
clone_size: few; j_call: TRBJ2-1; v_call: TRBV5-5; cdr3_aa: CASSPASVTNEQFF